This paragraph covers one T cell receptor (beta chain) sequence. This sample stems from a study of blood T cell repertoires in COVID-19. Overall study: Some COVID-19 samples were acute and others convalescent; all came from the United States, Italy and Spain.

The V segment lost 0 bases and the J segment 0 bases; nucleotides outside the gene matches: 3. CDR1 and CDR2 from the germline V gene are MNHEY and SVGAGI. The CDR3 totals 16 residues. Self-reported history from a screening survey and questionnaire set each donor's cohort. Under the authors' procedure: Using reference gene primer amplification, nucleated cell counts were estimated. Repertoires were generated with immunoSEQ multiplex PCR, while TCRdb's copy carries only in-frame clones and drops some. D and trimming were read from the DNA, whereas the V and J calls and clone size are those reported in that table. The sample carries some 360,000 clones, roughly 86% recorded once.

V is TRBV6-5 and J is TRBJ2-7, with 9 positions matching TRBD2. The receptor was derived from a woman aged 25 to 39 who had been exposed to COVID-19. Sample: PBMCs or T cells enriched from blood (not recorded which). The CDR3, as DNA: TGTGCCAGCAGTTACTCAAGACTAGCGGACTCCTACGAGCAGTACTTC. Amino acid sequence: CASSYSRLADSYEQYF.